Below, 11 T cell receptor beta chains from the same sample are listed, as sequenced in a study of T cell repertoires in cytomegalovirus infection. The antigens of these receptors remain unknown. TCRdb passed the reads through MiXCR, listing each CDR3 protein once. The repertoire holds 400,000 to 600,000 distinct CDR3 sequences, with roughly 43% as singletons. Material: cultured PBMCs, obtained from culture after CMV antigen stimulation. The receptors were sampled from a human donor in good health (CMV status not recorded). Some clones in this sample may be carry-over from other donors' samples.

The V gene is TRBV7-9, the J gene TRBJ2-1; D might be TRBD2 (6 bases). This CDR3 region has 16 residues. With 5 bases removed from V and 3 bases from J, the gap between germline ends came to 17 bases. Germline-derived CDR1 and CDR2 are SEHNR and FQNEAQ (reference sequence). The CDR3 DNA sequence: TGTGCCAGCAGCACCCGTTTGGGAGGTAACTACAATGAGCAGTTCTTC. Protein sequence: CASSTRLGGNYNEQFF.

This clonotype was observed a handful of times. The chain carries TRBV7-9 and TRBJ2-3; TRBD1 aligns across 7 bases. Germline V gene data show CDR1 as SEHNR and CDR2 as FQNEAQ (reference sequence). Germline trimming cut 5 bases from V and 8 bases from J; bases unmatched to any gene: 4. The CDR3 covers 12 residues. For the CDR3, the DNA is TGTGCCAGCAGCGATACAGGGGTTACGCAGTATTTT. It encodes CASSDTGVTQYF.

This CDR3 is CASSYSRSETEYF. The CDR3 DNA sequence: TGTGCCAGCAGTTACTCGAGATCCGAGACAGAGTACTTC. This chain connects TRBV6-5 to TRBJ2-7; a weak D match, TRBD1 (5 bases). In germline, CDR1 is MNHEY, CDR2 SVGAGI. V lost 0 bases, J lost 11 bases, and 14 bases lay in between. The CDR3 length is 13 residues.

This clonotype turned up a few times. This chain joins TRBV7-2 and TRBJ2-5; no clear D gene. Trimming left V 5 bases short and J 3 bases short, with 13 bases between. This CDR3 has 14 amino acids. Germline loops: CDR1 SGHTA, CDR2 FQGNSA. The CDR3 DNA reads TGTGCCAGCAGCACCGGTAGAGGAGAAGAGACCCAGTACTTC. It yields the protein CASSTGRGEETQYF. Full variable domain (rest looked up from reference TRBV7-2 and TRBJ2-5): GAGVSQSPSNKVTEKGKDVELRCDPISGHTALYWYRQSLGQGLEFLIYFQGNSAPDKSGLPSDRFSAERTGGSVSTLTIQRTQQEDSAVYLCASSTGRGEETQYFGPGTRLLVL.

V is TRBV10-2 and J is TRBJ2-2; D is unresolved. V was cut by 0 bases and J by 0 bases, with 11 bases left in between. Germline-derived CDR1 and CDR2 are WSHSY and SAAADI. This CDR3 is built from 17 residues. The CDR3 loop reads CASSESGGGTNTGELFF. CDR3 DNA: TGCGCCAGCAGTGAGTCGGGCGGCGGAACGAACACCGGGGAGCTGTTTTTT.

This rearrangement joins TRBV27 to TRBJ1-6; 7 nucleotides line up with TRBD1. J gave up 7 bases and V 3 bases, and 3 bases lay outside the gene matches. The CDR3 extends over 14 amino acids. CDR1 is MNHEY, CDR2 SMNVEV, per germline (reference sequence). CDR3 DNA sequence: TGTGCCAGCAGTTTCGGGACAGAGAATTCACCCCTCCACTTT. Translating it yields CASSFGTENSPLHF.

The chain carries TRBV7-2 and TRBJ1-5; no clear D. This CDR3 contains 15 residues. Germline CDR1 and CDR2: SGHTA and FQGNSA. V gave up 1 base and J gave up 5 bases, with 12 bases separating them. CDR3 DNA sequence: TGTGCCAGCAGCTTAGTGGTAGGAGGGCATCAGCCCCAGCATTTT. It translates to CASSLVVGGHQPQHF. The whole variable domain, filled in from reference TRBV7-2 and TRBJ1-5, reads GAGVSQSPSNKVTEKGKDVELRCDPISGHTALYWYRQSLGQGLEFLIYFQGNSAPDKSGLPSDRFSAERTGGSVSTLTIQRTQQEDSAVYLCASSLVVGGHQPQHFGDGTRLSIL.

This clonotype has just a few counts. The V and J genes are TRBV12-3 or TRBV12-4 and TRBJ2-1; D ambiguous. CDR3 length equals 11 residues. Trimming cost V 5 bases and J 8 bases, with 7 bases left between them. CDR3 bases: TGTGCCAGCAGTCCCCGCGATGAGCAGTTCTTC. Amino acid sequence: CASSPRDEQFF.

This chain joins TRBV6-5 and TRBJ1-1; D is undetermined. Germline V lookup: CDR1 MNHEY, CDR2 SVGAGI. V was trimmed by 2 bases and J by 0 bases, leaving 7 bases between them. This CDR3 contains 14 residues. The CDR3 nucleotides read TGTGCCAGCAGTTACAACAACCTGAACACTGAAGCTTTCTTT. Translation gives CASSYNNLNTEAFF.

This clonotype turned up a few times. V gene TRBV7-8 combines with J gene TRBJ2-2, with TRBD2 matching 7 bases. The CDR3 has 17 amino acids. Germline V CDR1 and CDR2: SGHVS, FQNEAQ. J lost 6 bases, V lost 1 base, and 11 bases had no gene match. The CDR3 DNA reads TGTGCCAGCAGCTTAGGGGGGGGTAGCTCTAACCCCGGGGAGCTGTTTTTT. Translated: CASSLGGGSSNPGELFF.

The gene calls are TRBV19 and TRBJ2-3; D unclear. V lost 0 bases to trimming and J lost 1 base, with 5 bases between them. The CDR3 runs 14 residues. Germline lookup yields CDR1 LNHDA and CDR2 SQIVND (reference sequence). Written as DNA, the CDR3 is TGTGCCAGTAGTATAGATCCCCGCACAGATACGCAGTATTTT. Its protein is CASSIDPRTDTQYF.